The 6 T cell receptor beta chains below come from one sample, sequenced in a study of CD8+CD57+ T cells in acquired aplastic anemia. Patients selected for sequencing had displayed CD8+CD57+ cell expansion by flow cytometry. Genomic DNA, serving as template, underwent TCR beta VDJ and CDR3 profiling. TCRdb passed the reads through MiXCR, listing each CDR3 protein once. Here the sample spans 200,000 to 250,000 distinct CDR3 sequences, approximately 65% being singletons. Sequenced material: sorted CD4+, CD8+, or CD8+CD57+ T cells (not recorded which) from PBMCs. Every receptor here comes from a human donor with aplastic anemia.

This clonotype was counted only a few times. The J gene is TRBJ2-7, the V gene TRBV12-3 or TRBV12-4, with 8 nucleotides matching TRBD2. CDR3 size: 17 residues. The V gene end was trimmed by 3 bases and the J gene end by 1 base; junction bases not matched to a gene: 11. DNA for the CDR3: TGTGCCAGCAGTTTGCGCGGGGGGTTACAGAATTCCTACGAGCAGTACTTC. This gives the protein CASSLRGGLQNSYEQYF.

The rearrangement links TRBV9 to TRBJ1-2; the D is unclear. The germline CDR1 and CDR2 sequences are SGDLS and YYNGEE. This CDR3 comprises 14 residues. Trimming pared 0 bases from V and 4 bases from J, leaving 10 bases between. CDR3 sequence (DNA): TGTGCCAGCAGCGTAGCTTTGGAGGCCTATGGCTACACCTTC. Translating gives CASSVALEAYGYTF.

This clonotype was seen more than once but under ten times. The chain couples TRBV15 to TRBJ2-7; D might be TRBD1 or TRBD2, each matching 6 bases. V shed 3 bases and J shed 0 bases, with 12 bases lying between them. The germline V gene has CDR1 LNHNV and CDR2 YYDKDF (reference sequence). The CDR3 is made up of 15 amino acids. This CDR3 reads CATSSVADSSYEQYF. As DNA, the CDR3 is TGTGCCACCAGCAGCGTAGCGGACAGCTCCTACGAGCAGTACTTC.

In its sample, this clonotype was seen once. CDR3 amino acids: CASSTGQTSNYGYTF. CDR3 bases: TGTGCCAGCAGTACGGGGCAAACCTCTAACTATGGCTACACCTTC. This chain uses TRBV7-3 with TRBJ1-2, with D tentatively TRBD1 (5 bases). CDR3 length equals 15 residues. The germline V gene encodes CDR1 SGHTA and CDR2 FQGTGA. V was trimmed by 6 bases and J by 0 bases, leaving 14 bases between them. Based on the CDR3 plus reference TRBV7-3 and TRBJ1-2, the full variable domain is GAGVSQTPSNKVTEKGKYVELRCDPISGHTALYWYRQSLGQGPEFLIYFQGTGAADDSGLPNDRFFAVRPEGSVSTLKIQRTERGDSAVYLCASSTGQTSNYGYTFGSGTRLTVV.

This clonotype was seen at least ten times. V and J are TRBV2 and TRBJ1-2; 7 nucleotides line up with TRBD1. V lost 3 bases and J lost 6; bases outside the gene matches: 1. CDR1 and CDR2 from the germline V gene are SNHLY and FYNNEI. This CDR3 is 12 amino acids long. The CDR3 DNA is TGTGCCAGCAGTGACCAGGGGGATGGCTACACCTTC. Its translation: CASSDQGDGYTF.

The chain couples TRBV29-1 to TRBJ1-2, with no clear D. V dropped 6 bases and J dropped 4 bases, with 9 bases sitting between them. CDR3 length: 11 residues. CDR1 is SQVTM and CDR2 is ANQGSEA in the germline V gene. Written as DNA, the CDR3 is TGCAGCGTCAAGGACCCCTATGGCTACACCTTC. It specifies CSVKDPYGYTF.